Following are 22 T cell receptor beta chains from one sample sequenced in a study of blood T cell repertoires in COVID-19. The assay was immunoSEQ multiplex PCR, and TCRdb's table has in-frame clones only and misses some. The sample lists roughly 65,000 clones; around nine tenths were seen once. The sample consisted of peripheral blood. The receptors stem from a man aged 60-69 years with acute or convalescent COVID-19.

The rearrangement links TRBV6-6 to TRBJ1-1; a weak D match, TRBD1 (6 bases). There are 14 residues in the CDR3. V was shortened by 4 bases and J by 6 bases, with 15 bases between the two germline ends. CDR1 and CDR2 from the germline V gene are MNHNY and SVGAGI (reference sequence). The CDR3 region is CASSFQGGTPEAFF. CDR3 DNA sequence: TGTGCCAGCAGTTTCCAGGGTGGGACACCTGAAGCTTTCTTT.

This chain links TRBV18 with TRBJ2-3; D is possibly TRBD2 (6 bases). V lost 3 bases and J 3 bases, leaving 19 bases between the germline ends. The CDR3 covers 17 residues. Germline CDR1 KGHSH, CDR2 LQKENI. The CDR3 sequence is CASSPRLGGAETDTQYF. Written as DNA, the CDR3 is TGTGCCAGCTCACCGCGTCTCGGAGGGGCCGAGACAGATACGCAGTATTTT. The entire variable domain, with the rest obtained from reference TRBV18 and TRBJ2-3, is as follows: NAGVMQNPRHLVRRRGQEARLRCSPMKGHSHVYWYRQLPEEGLKFMVYLQKENIIDESGMPKERFSAEFPKEGPSILRIQQVVRGDSAAYFCASSPRLGGAETDTQYFGPGTRLTVL.

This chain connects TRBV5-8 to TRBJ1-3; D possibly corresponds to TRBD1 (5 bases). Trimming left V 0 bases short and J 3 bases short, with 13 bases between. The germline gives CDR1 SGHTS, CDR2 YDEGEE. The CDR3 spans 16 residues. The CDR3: CASSLVGGANGNTIYF. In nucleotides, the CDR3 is TGTGCCAGCAGCTTGGTTGGCGGGGCTAATGGAAACACCATATATTTT.

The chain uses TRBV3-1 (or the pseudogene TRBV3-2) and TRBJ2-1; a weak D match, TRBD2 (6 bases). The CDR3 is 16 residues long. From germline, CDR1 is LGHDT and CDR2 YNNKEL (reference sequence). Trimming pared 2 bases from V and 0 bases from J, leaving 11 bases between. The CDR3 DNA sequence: TGTGCCAGCAGCCAAAGGGGACTCAACTCCTACAATGAGCAGTTCTTC. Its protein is CASSQRGLNSYNEQFF.

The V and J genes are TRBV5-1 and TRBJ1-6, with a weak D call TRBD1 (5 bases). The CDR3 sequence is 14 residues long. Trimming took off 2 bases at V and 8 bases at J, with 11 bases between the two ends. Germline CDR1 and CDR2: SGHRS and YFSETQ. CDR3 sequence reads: CASSFGAPDSPLHF. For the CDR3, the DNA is TGCGCCAGCAGCTTTGGGGCCCCGGATTCACCCCTCCACTTT.

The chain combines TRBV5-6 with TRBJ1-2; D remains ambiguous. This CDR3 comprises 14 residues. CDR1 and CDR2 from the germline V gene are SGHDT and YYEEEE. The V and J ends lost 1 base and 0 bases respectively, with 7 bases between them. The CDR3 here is CASSLTEANYGYTF. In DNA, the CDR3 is TGTGCCAGCAGCTTGACCGAGGCTAACTATGGCTACACCTTC.

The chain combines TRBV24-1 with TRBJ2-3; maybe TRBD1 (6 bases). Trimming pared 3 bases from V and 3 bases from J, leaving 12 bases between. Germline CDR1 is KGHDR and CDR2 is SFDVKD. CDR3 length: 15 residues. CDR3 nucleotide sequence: TGTGCCACCAGTGATCCCGGGACACCTACAGATACGCAGTATTTT. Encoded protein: CATSDPGTPTDTQYF.

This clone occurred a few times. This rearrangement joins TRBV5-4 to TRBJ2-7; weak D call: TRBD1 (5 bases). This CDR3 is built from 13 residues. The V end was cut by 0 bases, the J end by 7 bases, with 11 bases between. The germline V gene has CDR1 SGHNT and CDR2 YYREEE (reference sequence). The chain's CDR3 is CASSLVGTGEQYF. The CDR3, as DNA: TGTGCCAGCAGCTTGGTAGGTACAGGAGAGCAGTACTTC.

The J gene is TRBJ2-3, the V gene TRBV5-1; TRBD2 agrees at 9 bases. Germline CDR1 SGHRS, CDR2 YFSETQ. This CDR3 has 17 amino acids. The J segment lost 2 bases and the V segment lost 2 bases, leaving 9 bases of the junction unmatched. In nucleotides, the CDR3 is TGCGCCAGCAGCTTAAGGCCCCAGCGGGGGGACACAGATACGCAGTATTTT. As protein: CASSLRPQRGDTDTQYF.

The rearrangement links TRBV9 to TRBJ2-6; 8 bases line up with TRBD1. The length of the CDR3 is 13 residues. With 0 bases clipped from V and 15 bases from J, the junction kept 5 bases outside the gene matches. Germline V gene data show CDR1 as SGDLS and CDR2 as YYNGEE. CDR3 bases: TGTGCCAGCAGCGTAGCTGCGGACAGGGACCTGACTTTC. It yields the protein CASSVAADRDLTF.

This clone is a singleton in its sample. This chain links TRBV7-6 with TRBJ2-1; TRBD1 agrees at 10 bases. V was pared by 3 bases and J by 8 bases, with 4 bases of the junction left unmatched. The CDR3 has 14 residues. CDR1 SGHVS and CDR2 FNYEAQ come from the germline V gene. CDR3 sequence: CASSFSGTGDEQFF. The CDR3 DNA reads TGTGCCAGCAGCTTTTCCGGGACAGGGGATGAGCAGTTCTTC.

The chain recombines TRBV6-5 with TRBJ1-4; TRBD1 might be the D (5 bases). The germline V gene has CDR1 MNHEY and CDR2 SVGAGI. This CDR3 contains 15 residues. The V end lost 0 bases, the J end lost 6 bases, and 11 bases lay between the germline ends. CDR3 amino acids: CASSYSQGSHEKLFF. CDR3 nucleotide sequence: TGTGCCAGCAGTTACTCGCAGGGAAGCCATGAAAAACTGTTTTTT.

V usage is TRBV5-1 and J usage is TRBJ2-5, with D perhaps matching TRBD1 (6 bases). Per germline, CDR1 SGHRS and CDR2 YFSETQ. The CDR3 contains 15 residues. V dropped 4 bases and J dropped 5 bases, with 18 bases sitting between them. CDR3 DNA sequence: TGCGCCAGCAGCCAGCCATCACAGGGATTGGAGACCCAGTACTTC. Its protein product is CASSQPSQGLETQYF.

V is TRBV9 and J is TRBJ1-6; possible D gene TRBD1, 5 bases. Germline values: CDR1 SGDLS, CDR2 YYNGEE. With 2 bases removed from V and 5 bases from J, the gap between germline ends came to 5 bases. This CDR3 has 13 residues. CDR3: CASSVDNNSPLHF. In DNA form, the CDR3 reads TGTGCCAGCAGCGTGGACAATAATTCACCCCTCCACTTT.

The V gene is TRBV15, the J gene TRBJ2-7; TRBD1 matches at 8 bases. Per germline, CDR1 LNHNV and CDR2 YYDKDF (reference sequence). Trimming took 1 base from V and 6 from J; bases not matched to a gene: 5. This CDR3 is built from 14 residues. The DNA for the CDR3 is TGTGCCACCAGCAGAGTAGGGACAGGATCCGAGCAGTACTTC. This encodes CATSRVGTGSEQYF.

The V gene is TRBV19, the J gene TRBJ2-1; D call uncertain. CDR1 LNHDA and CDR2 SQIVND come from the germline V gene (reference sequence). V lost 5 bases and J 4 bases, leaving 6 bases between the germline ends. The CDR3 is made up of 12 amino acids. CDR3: CASSASYNEQFF. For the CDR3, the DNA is TGTGCCAGTAGTGCTAGTTACAATGAGCAGTTCTTC. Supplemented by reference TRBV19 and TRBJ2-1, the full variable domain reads DGGITQSPKYLFRKEGQNVTLSCEQNLNHDAMYWYRQDPGQGLRLIYYSQIVNDFQKGDIAEGYSVSREKKESFPLTVTSAQKNPTAFYLCASSASYNEQFFGPGTRLTVL.

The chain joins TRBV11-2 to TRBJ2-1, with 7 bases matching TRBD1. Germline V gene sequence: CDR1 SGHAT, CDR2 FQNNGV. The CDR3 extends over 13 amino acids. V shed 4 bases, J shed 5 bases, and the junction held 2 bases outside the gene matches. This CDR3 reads CASSSGTDNEQFF. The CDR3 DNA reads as TGTGCCAGCAGCTCGGGGACAGACAATGAGCAGTTCTTC.

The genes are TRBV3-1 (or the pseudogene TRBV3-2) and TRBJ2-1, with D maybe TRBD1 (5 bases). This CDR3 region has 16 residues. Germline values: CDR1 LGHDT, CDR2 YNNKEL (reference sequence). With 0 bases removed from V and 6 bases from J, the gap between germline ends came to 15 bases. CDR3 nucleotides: TGTGCCAGCAGCCAAGATGGTCCAGGGATGGTCAATGAGCAGTTCTTC. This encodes CASSQDGPGMVNEQFF.

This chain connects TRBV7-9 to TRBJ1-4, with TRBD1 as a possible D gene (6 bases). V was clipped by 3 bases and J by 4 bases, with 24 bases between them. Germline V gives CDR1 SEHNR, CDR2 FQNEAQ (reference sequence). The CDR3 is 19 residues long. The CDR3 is CASSFRQLQGLYSNEKLFF. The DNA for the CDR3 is TGTGCCAGCAGCTTTCGTCAATTACAGGGACTATATAGTAATGAAAAACTGTTTTTT.

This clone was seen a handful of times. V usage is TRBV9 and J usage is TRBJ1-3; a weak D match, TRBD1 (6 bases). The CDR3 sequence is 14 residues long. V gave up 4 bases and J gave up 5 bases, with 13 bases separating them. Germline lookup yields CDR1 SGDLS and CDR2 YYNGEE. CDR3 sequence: CASSSTGFRNTIYF. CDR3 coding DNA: TGTGCCAGCAGCAGCACAGGGTTTAGAAACACCATATATTTT. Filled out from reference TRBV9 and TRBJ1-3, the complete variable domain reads DSGVTQTPKHLITATGQRVTLRCSPRSGDLSVYWYQQSLDQGLQFLIQYYNGEERAKGNILERFSAQQFPDLHSELNLSSLELGDSALYFCASSSTGFRNTIYFGEGSWLTVV.

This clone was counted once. The CDR3 region is CASSQVAGGFGYTF. The CDR3 DNA sequence: TGTGCCAGCAGCCAAGTAGCAGGGGGGTTTGGCTACACCTTC. This chain joins TRBV3-1 (or the pseudogene TRBV3-2) and TRBJ1-2; TRBD1 matches at 7 bases. V lost 1 base, J lost 7 bases, and 6 bases stayed unmatched. The length of the CDR3 is 14 residues. Per germline, CDR1 LGHDT and CDR2 YNNKEL (reference sequence).

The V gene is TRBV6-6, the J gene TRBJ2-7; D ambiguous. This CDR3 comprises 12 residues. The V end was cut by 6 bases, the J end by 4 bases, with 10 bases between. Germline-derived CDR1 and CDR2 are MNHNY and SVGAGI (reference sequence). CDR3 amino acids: CASSLERYEQYF. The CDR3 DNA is TGTGCCAGCAGCTTAGAGAGGTACGAGCAGTACTTC.